Presented here are 5 T cell receptor beta chains from one specimen sequenced in a study of shared clonotypes between healthy human individuals (dated by TCRdb to 2019 to 2021). Library method: the immunoSEQ multiplex PCR assay. TCRdb took this table from immuneACCESS and kept in-frame rearrangements with V and J called. Such tables lack part of the clones; where checked against another copy, unresolved V genes explain under half of the gap, and the rest is unexplained. For this sample the table gives under 750,000 clones, of which over 60% were detected only once. Of the sample, around 1.7% is held by the ten largest clones. Sequencing input: memory CD4+ T cells sorted from blood. The intended sense of this specimen's cell subset or site label: CD45RA-negative fraction. These receptors all come from a young woman in good health.

The V call is TRBV28, the J call TRBJ2-3, with 10 bases aligning to TRBD1. The V segment lost 1 base and the J segment 3 bases; nucleotides outside the gene matches: 7. This CDR3 region has 17 residues. Germline-derived CDR1 and CDR2 are MDHEN and SYDVKM. The DNA of the CDR3 is TGTGCCAGCAGTTTATCCCCCGGGACAGGGGCGACAGATACGCAGTATTTT. Protein product: CASSLSPGTGATDTQYF.

The chain carries TRBV15 and TRBJ2-1; 11 bases fit TRBD2. CDR1 and CDR2 (germline): LNHNV, YYDKDF (reference sequence). The CDR3 has 17 amino acids. The V segment lost 0 bases and the J segment 5 bases; nucleotides outside the gene matches: 6. CDR3 in DNA: TGTGCCACCAGCAGAGACAAAAGGGGACTAGCGGACAATGAGCAGTTCTTC. It encodes CATSRDKRGLADNEQFF.

This chain links TRBV18 with TRBJ2-7, with 8 bases fitting TRBD2. The V segment lost 3 bases and the J segment 8 bases; nucleotides outside the gene matches: 12. The CDR3 is 15 residues long. Germline-derived CDR1 and CDR2 are KGHSH and LQKENI. CDR3 sequence (DNA): TGTGCCAGCTCACCCCCCGGGACTAGAGAAAACAAGCAGTACTTC. This sequence encodes CASSPPGTRENKQYF.

The rearrangement joins TRBV2 to TRBJ2-5; the D is unclear. The germline V gene has CDR1 SNHLY and CDR2 FYNNEI. The CDR3 length is 12 residues. V was clipped by 8 bases and J by 5 bases, with 12 bases between them. DNA of the CDR3: TGTGCCAGCGGGGAAAATCGCGAGACCCAGTACTTC. Its protein product is CASGENRETQYF.

This clone was counted a single time. V is TRBV7-3 and J is TRBJ2-5; 7 bases align to TRBD1. Unmatched junction bases numbered 22, after V lost 5 bases and J lost 4 bases. Germline CDR1 and CDR2: SGHTA and FQGTGA. The CDR3 has 19 amino acids. Written as DNA, the CDR3 is TGTGCCAGCAGCCCACCGGCATACACAAGGGACAGTTTCCGAGAGACCCAGTACTTC. Translating gives CASSPPAYTRDSFRETQYF.